A selection of T cell receptor beta chains follows, all from one sample in a study of shared clonotypes between healthy human individuals. The table came from immunoSEQ multiplex PCR; TCRdb's copy has only in-frame clones and leaves some out. The table lists more than 550,000 clones, 72% of them singletons. Input material: memory CD4+ T cells sorted from blood. The receptors were sampled from a woman aged 25 to 45 in good health. CDR3s include the opening cysteine and the closing phenylalanine or tryptophan. D genes are given only for firm matches. Expanded clones get a size class; other rows say once, few or many, or leave the size out.

. | TRBJ1-1 | . | TRBV6-6 | TGTGCCAGCAGTTTTTCAAGGGAATACACTGAAGCTTTCTTT | CASSFSREYTEAFF
. | TRBJ2-7 | . | TRBV6-1 | TGTGCCAGCAGTGAATCAAGAACCAGCGAGCAGTACTTC | CASSESRTSEQYF
. | TRBJ2-1 | . | TRBV5-5 | TGTGCCAGCAGAGACGCTAGGGTGTCCGGTGAGCAGTTCTTC | CASRDARVSGEQFF
. | TRBJ1-2 | . | TRBV2 | TGTGCCAGCAGTAAACAGGGTGTCATCCGTGGCTACACCTTC | CASSKQGVIRGYTF
. | TRBJ1-1 | . | TRBV27 | TGTGCCAGCAGTACAGGGACCAGCACTGAAGCTTTCTTT | CASSTGTSTEAFF
TRBD2 | TRBJ2-7 | once | TRBV6-6 | TGTGCCAGCAGCAATTTCGAGCGGGAGCCGGAGGAGCAGTACTTC | CASSNFEREPEEQYF
. | TRBJ2-7 | . | TRBV18 | TGTGCCAGCTCACCCCCCGGCAGGTTGGGCTCCTACGAGCAGTACTTC | CASSPPGRLGSYEQYF
. | TRBJ1-2 | . | TRBV6-6 | TGTGCCAGCAGTTACCAGGGGCAGAGGGGCTACACCTTC | CASSYQGQRGYTF
TRBD1 | TRBJ2-3 | many | TRBV7-9 | TGTGCCAGCAGCTTATTGGGACAGGGTATGGATACGCAGTATTTT | CASSLLGQGMDTQYF
. | TRBJ2-1 | . | TRBV28 | TGTGCCAGCAGGTCGCTTGGGGGGGGGCGGAATGAGCAGTTCTTC | CASRSLGGGRNEQFF
TRBD1 | TRBJ1-2 | few | TRBV5-1 | TGCGCCAGCAGCCCCGGGACAGCAGACCTTGGCTACACCTTC | CASSPGTADLGYTF
TRBD1 | TRBJ2-5 | . | TRBV30 | TGTGCCTGGAGTCAGGGGGTTCGGGAGACCCAGTACTTC | CAWSQGVRETQYF
TRBD1 | TRBJ2-5 | . | TRBV7-9 | TGTGCCAGCAGCGGGACAGGGGGGGAAAAGACCCAGTACTTC | CASSGTGGEKTQYF
TRBD1 | TRBJ2-5 | . | TRBV6-1 | TGTGCCAGCAGTACAGGGGGTCAGGTGGAGACCCAGTACTTC | CASSTGGQVETQYF
TRBD2 | TRBJ2-1 | . | TRBV19 | TGTGCCAGTAACAGGGTAGCGGGATCTTATGAGCAGTTCTTC | CASNRVAGSYEQFF
. | TRBJ2-7 | . | TRBV9 | TGTGCCAGCAGCCCAAGCTGGGCCTACGAGCAGTACTTC | CASSPSWAYEQYF
TRBD1 | TRBJ1-3 | . | TRBV6-1 | TGTGCCAGCAGTGAACGCCGGGACAGGGAATATCGAAGCTCTGGAAACACCATATATTTT | CASSERRDREYRSSGNTIYF
TRBD2 | TRBJ2-3 | . | TRBV5-6 | TGTGCCAGCAGCTCCGGACTAGCGTGGGGCACAGATACGCAGTATTTT | CASSSGLAWGTDTQYF
. | TRBJ1-2 | . | TRBV19 | TGTGCCATCTATGACAGGTTGAGTTATGGCTACACCTTC | CAIYDRLSYGYTF
. | TRBJ1-1 | . | TRBV5-4 | TGTGCCAGCAGCTCTGGCAGGGTAATCACTGAAGCTTTCTTT | CASSSGRVITEAFF
TRBD1 | TRBJ1-1 | . | TRBV6-5 | TGTGCCAGCAGTTACCTCGGGACAGGGAAATCTGAAGCTTTCTTT | CASSYLGTGKSEAFF
. | TRBJ1-3 | . | TRBV30 | TGTGCCTGGAGTTGGCAATCTGGAAACACCATATATTTT | CAWSWQSGNTIYF
TRBD1 | TRBJ1-5 | . | TRBV6-1 | TGTGCCAGCAGTGAACTCGGGACAGGGCATCAGCCCCAGCATTTT | CASSELGTGHQPQHF
TRBD2 | TRBJ2-7 | few | TRBV14 | TGTGCCAGCAGCCAAATGGCGGGAGGCTCCTACGAGCAGTACTTC | CASSQMAGGSYEQYF
. | TRBJ1-1 | . | TRBV28 | TGTGCCAGCTCCCGAGGGGGAACAAACACTGAAGCTTTCTTT | CASSRGGTNTEAFF
TRBD2 | TRBJ2-3 | . | TRBV28 | TGTGCCAGCAGCACTAGCGGGGACTACACAGATACGCAGTATTTT | CASSTSGDYTDTQYF
. | TRBJ1-6 | . | TRBV23-1 | TGCGCCAGCAGAACACCAGGGGAGGAGAATTCACCCCTCCACTTT | CASRTPGEENSPLHF
. | TRBJ1-1 | . | TRBV5-6 | TGTGCCAGCAGCTTCGGGGTTACTGAAGCTTTCTTT | CASSFGVTEAFF
. | TRBJ2-5 | few | TRBV5-1 | TGCGCCAGCAGCTTGGAGGGTCTGGAGACCCAGTACTTC | CASSLEGLETQYF
TRBD2 | TRBJ2-2 | . | TRBV6-1 | TGTGCCAGCAGTGTGGCGGGAGAATGGACCGGGGAGCTGTTTTTT | CASSVAGEWTGELFF
TRBD1 | TRBJ1-1 | . | TRBV30 | TGTGCCTGGATATTTGGACAGGCGAACACTGAAGCTTTCTTT | CAWIFGQANTEAFF
TRBD2 | TRBJ2-5 | . | TRBV27 | TGTGCCAGCAGCTCTAGCGGAGCCGGCCAAGAGACCCAGTACTTC | CASSSSGAGQETQYF
. | TRBJ2-2 | once | TRBV7-9 | TGTGCCAGCAGCTTACACGACCCAACGGGCGGGGAGCTGTTTTTT | CASSLHDPTGGELFF
. | TRBJ2-7 | . | TRBV11-2 | TGTGCCAGCAGGAATATAGGGCCCCACGAGCAGTACTTC | CASRNIGPHEQYF
. | TRBJ2-3 | once | TRBV19 | TGTGCCAGTAGTGACTATAGCACAGATACGCAGTATTTT | CASSDYSTDTQYF
. | TRBJ2-7 | . | TRBV18 | TGTGCCAGCTCACCAGACAACTATTTCTCCTACGAGCAGTACTTC | CASSPDNYFSYEQYF
. | TRBJ2-7 | once | TRBV29-1 | TGCAGCGTAGCCTCCCACCCCTCCTACGAGCAGTACTTC | CSVASHPSYEQYF
TRBD1 | TRBJ2-3 | . | TRBV4-1 | TGCGCCAGCAGCCAAGAGATAGGGACAGGGGTCCTAGTTACGCAGTATTTT | CASSQEIGTGVLVTQYF
TRBD1 | TRBJ1-2 | . | TRBV7-2 | TGTGCCAGCAGCAGTACCAGGGGGCTTAACTATGGCTACACCTTC | CASSSTRGLNYGYTF
. | TRBJ1-1 | . | TRBV6-1 | TGTGCCAGCAGGCTTTCAGAGAACACTGAAGCTTTCTTT | CASRLSENTEAFF
. | TRBJ2-3 | . | TRBV28 | TGTGCCAGCAGCCGACAGGACCGCACAGATACGCAGTATTTT | CASSRQDRTDTQYF
. | TRBJ2-7 | . | TRBV28 | TGTGCCAGCAGTTCCCACTCCGGGACAACCAGCTCCTACGAGCAGTACTTC | CASSSHSGTTSSYEQYF
. | TRBJ1-2 | . | TRBV6-5 | TGTGCCAGCAGAGGACTCTTTGCTAACTATGGCTACACCTTC | CASRGLFANYGYTF
TRBD2 | TRBJ2-1 | . | TRBV29-1 | TGCAGCGCAGAGGGACTAGCGTTAATTAATGAGCAGTTCTTC | CSAEGLALINEQFF
TRBD1 | TRBJ2-4 | few | TRBV29-1 | TGCAGCGTCGCCATAACAGGGGACATTCAGTACTTC | CSVAITGDIQYF
. | TRBJ2-1 | . | TRBV29-1 | TGCAGCGTCCCCCATATAGCATTGGGCGCCATCCGCTCCTACAATGAGCAGTTCTTC | CSVPHIALGAIRSYNEQFF
. | TRBJ2-1 | . | TRBV7-9 | TGTGCCAGCAGCTTGTGGCCCGGGAATGAGCAGTTCTTC | CASSLWPGNEQFF
. | TRBJ1-2 | few | TRBV27 | TGTGCCAGCAGTTTATATCAGGGCTATGGCTACACCTTC | CASSLYQGYGYTF
. | TRBJ1-1 | . | TRBV20-1 | TGCAGTGCTAGCGCCAGAGAAGCTTTCTTT | CSASAREAFF
TRBD1 | TRBJ1-5 | . | TRBV6-1 | TGTGCCAGCAGTGAGCAGACAGGGGGGTATCAGCCCCAGCATTTT | CASSEQTGGYQPQHF
TRBD1 | TRBJ2-7 | . | TRBV13 | TGTGCCAGCAGCAAATGGGGACAGGCCTACGAGCAGTACTTC | CASSKWGQAYEQYF
. | TRBJ2-7 | . | TRBV18 | TGTGCCAGCTCACCGTCGGAGCAGACCTACGAGCAGTACTTC | CASSPSEQTYEQYF
. | TRBJ2-5 | . | TRBV5-1 | TGCGCCAGCAGCTTGGAAATGAGCAGGGGAGGGGAGACCCAGTACTTC | CASSLEMSRGGETQYF
. | TRBJ2-7 | few | TRBV13 | TGTGCCAGCAGCTCACAGCGACTCCAGGCCTACGAGCAGTACTTC | CASSSQRLQAYEQYF
. | TRBJ2-2 | few | TRBV2 | TGTGCCAGCAAAGGAACTATCATAAACACCGGGGAGCTGTTTTTT | CASKGTIINTGELFF
TRBD1 | TRBJ2-6 | many | TRBV9 | TGTGCCAGCAGCGTGGGGGCCAGACAGGGGGCCTCTGGGGCCAACGTCCTGACTTTC | CASSVGARQGASGANVLTF